The 18 T cell receptor beta chains listed next were all sequenced from one sample in a study of T cells in Graves' hyperthyroidism and ophthalmopathy. RNA transcripts gave rise to amplified TCR beta CDR3 regions. First-round RT-PCR with HTBI primers amplified the TCR CDR3 region. TCRdb fed the multiplex PCR reads into MiXCR, producing one record per CDR3 protein. The data contain under 750,000 distinct CDR3 sequences, about 17% of them singletons. The sequenced sample was blood. The receptors stem from a woman in her 50s with Graves' hyperthyroidism that later progressed to Graves' ophthalmopathy.

The CDR3: CASSFGGGLTDTQYF. The CDR3 nucleotides read TGTGCCAGCAGCTTTGGTGGGGGGCTCACAGATACGCAGTATTTT. This chain joins TRBV7-9 and TRBJ2-3; tentatively, D is TRBD1 or TRBD2 (6 bases each). The CDR3 loop spans 15 amino acids. Trimming took 3 bases from V and 2 from J, leaving 12 bases between them. The germline V gene encodes CDR1 SEHNR and CDR2 FQNEAQ (reference sequence).

This clonotype was seen repeatedly, ten times or more. The V and J genes are TRBV5-1 and TRBJ1-4; TRBD1 matches at 9 bases. V was pared by 3 bases and J by 7 bases, with 4 bases of the junction left unmatched. CDR3 size: 14 residues. Looked up from germline, CDR1 is SGHRS and CDR2 is YFSETQ. The CDR3 spells CASSSGQGGEKLFF. The CDR3 coding sequence is TGCGCCAGCAGCTCGGGACAGGGAGGTGAAAAACTGTTTTTT.

This clonotype was observed a few times. The CDR3 bases are TGTGCCAGCAGTCCACAGACAGGGCTAACTTATCAGCCCCAGCATTTT. It specifies CASSPQTGLTYQPQHF. The chain is built from TRBV6-1 and TRBJ1-5, with 7 nucleotides matching TRBD1. Germline-derived CDR1 and CDR2 are MNHNS and SASEGT. The V segment lost 5 bases and the J segment 5 bases; nucleotides outside the gene matches: 12. The CDR3 length is 16 residues.

This clonotype was counted a few times. The V call is TRBV29-1, the J call TRBJ1-1; the D gene is possibly TRBD1 (5 bases). V dropped 1 base and J dropped 3 bases, with 9 bases sitting between them. CDR3 size: 13 residues. Germline values: CDR1 SQVTM, CDR2 ANQGSEA. CDR3 nucleotide sequence: TGCAGCGTTGAAGGCAGGGCGTACACTGAAGCTTTCTTT. It codes for CSVEGRAYTEAFF.

The chain carries TRBV15 and TRBJ2-5, with 7 bases that match TRBD2. Germline values: CDR1 LNHNV, CDR2 YYDKDF (reference sequence). The CDR3 is 14 residues long. Trimming removed 5 bases from V and 1 base from J; junction bases left unmatched: 4. Here the CDR3 DNA reads TGTGCCACCAGCCCCAGCGGGGTCCAAGAGACCCAGTACTTC. It codes for CATSPSGVQETQYF. The full variable domain, with the rest looked up from reference TRBV15 and TRBJ2-5, is DAMVIQNPRYQVTQFGKPVTLSCSQTLNHNVMYWYQQKSSQAPKLLFHYYDKDFNNEADTPDNFQSRRPNTSFCFLDIRSPGLGDTAMYLCATSPSGVQETQYFGPGTRLLVL.

This clonotype occurred many times. The chain carries TRBV20-1 and TRBJ1-2; D may be TRBD1 (5 bases). The CDR3 extends over 13 amino acids. From germline, CDR1 is DFQATT and CDR2 SNEGSKA (reference sequence). With 4 bases removed from V and 2 bases from J, the gap between germline ends came to 11 bases. CDR3 nucleotides: TGCAGTGCTACCTCCGGGGGAAACTATGGCTACACCTTC. It is translated as CSATSGGNYGYTF.

Concerning this clonotype: This clone may be a read error of a much larger clone one base away. V and J are TRBV3-1 and TRBJ2-3; TRBD2 agrees at 8 bases. The CDR3 contains 16 residues. The germline gives CDR1 LGHDT, CDR2 YNNKEL (reference sequence). J lost 4 bases, V lost 4 bases, and 10 bases had no gene match. CDR3 DNA: TGTGCCAGCAGCCTCAGGACTAGCAGTCTCGCAGATACGCAGTATTTT. It encodes CASSLRTSSLADTQYF.

In its sample, this clonotype was seen many times. The chain is built from TRBV3-1 and TRBJ1-1; D is uncertain. Germline values: CDR1 LGHDT, CDR2 YNNKEL (reference sequence). CDR3 size: 14 residues. V was pared by 4 bases and J by 3 bases, with 12 bases between. The CDR3 protein is CASSLRSQDTEAFF. The CDR3, as DNA: TGTGCCAGCAGCCTCCGAAGCCAAGACACTGAAGCTTTCTTT.

The table lists this clonotype with a few counts. V is TRBV25-1 and J is TRBJ1-5; TRBD1 might be the D (6 bases). CDR1 MGHDK and CDR2 SYGVNS come from the germline V gene. V dropped 1 base and J dropped 2 bases, with 9 bases sitting between them. CDR3 length: 15 amino acids. The CDR3: CASSESGVGNQPQHF. The CDR3 nucleotides are TGTGCCAGCAGTGAATCAGGGGTGGGCAATCAGCCCCAGCATTTT.

This clonotype was picked up a small number of times. The gene calls are TRBV7-9 and TRBJ1-4; D unclear. Trimming shortened V by 4 bases and J by 6 bases, and 6 bases separated the two germline ends. CDR3 length equals 12 residues. Germline V lookup: CDR1 SEHNR, CDR2 FQNEAQ (reference sequence). This chain's CDR3 is CASSSDYEKLFF. CDR3 DNA: TGTGCCAGCAGCTCCGACTATGAAAAACTGTTTTTT. The whole variable domain, filled in from reference TRBV7-9 and TRBJ1-4, reads DTGVSQNPRHKITKRGQNVTFRCDPISEHNRLYWYRQTLGQGPEFLTYFQNEAQLEKSRLLSDRFSAERPKGSFSTLEIQRTEQGDSAMYLCASSSDYEKLFFGSGTQLSVL.

This clonotype was detected many times. In nucleotides, the CDR3 is TGTGCCAGCAGCCAAGATGGGCCTCAGATCTCTAATGAGCAGTTCTTC. Translating gives CASSQDGPQISNEQFF. V gene TRBV3-1 combines with J gene TRBJ2-1; D gene ambiguous. Germline values: CDR1 LGHDT, CDR2 YNNKEL (reference sequence). This CDR3 region has 16 residues. V was trimmed by 0 bases and J by 7 bases, leaving 16 bases between them.

As DNA, the CDR3 is TGTGCCAGCAGCCCGGGCGGGGGGGGGGCTTTTTACAATGAGCAGTTCTTC. It specifies CASSPGGGGAFYNEQFF. The rearrangement joins TRBV7-9 to TRBJ2-1; 9 bases are a match to TRBD2. Per germline, CDR1 SEHNR and CDR2 FQNEAQ (reference sequence). The CDR3 has 17 residues. With 5 bases clipped from V and 4 bases from J, the junction kept 12 bases outside the gene matches.

The rearrangement joins TRBV5-1 to TRBJ2-5; D gene uncertain. V lost 0 bases, J lost 5 bases, and 11 bases lay in between. The V gene's germline CDR1 is SGHRS and CDR2 YFSETQ. CDR3 length: 14 residues. CDR3 sequence: CASSLGARAETQYF. In nucleotides, the CDR3 is TGCGCCAGCAGCTTGGGGGCAAGGGCCGAGACCCAGTACTTC.

This clonotype was recorded many times. The chain couples TRBV11-2 to TRBJ1-1; D gene ambiguous. CDR1 is SGHAT and CDR2 is FQNNGV in the germline V gene. V lost 0 bases and J lost 1, with 9 bases in between. The CDR3 has 15 amino acids. This CDR3 is CASSLDPRRNTEAFF. CDR3 in DNA: TGTGCCAGCAGCTTAGATCCCCGCAGGAACACTGAAGCTTTCTTT.

The chain is built from TRBV7-9 and TRBJ1-1; unclear D gene. The CDR3 runs 14 residues. Germline CDR1 SEHNR, CDR2 FQNEAQ (reference sequence). The V gene lost 2 bases and the J gene lost 3 bases, with 10 bases spanning the gap. The CDR3 nucleotides read TGTGCCAGCAGCTTACATACAGAGGACACTGAAGCTTTCTTT. Translated, it gives CASSLHTEDTEAFF.

In this sample, this clonotype turned up many times. This chain links TRBV12-3 or TRBV12-4 with TRBJ1-1, with a tentative D call TRBD1 (6 bases). Trimming took 0 bases from V and 5 from J, leaving 13 bases between them. The CDR3 is 15 residues long. Written as DNA, the CDR3 is TGTGCCAGCAGTTTAGCATTGGGGGCGCAAACTGAAGCTTTCTTT. The encoded protein is CASSLALGAQTEAFF.

This clonotype has more than one count but fewer than ten. J is TRBJ1-3 and V is TRBV4-2; D gene unclear. CDR3 length: 15 amino acids. Trimming took off 1 base at V and 4 bases at J, with 11 bases between the two ends. Germline V lookup: CDR1 LGHNA, CDR2 YNFKEQ. CDR3 protein: CASSQVRPAGNTIYF. CDR3 DNA: TGTGCCAGCAGCCAAGTCCGGCCAGCAGGAAACACCATATATTTT.

This clonotype was counted at least ten times. This rearrangement joins TRBV11-2 to TRBJ1-4, with D possibly matching TRBD1 (5 bases). The V end lost 7 bases, the J end lost 5 bases, and 14 bases lay between the germline ends. This CDR3 has 14 residues. The germline gives CDR1 SGHAT, CDR2 FQNNGV. The CDR3 region has the DNA TGTGCCAGCATGTTCGGGGGGGGAAATGAAAAACTGTTTTTT. It codes for CASMFGGGNEKLFF.